One sample yielded the 20 T cell receptor beta chains listed below, sequenced in a study of blood T cell repertoires in COVID-19. Only in-frame clones appear in the TCRdb table, and some are missing; sequencing was by immunoSEQ multiplex PCR. The profile covers approximately 60,000 clones, with roughly 92% appearing a single time and about 3% taken by the ten largest. What was sequenced was peripheral blood. These receptors came from a man aged 65 to 85 with active COVID-19.

The rearrangement links TRBV6-4 to TRBJ2-2; weak D call: TRBD1 (6 bases). Trimming shortened V by 5 bases and J by 6 bases, and 10 bases separated the two germline ends. Germline CDR1 and CDR2: MRHNA and SNTAGT. The CDR3 runs 13 residues. CDR3: CASSTQGSGELFF. The CDR3 DNA reads as TGTGCCAGCAGTACACAGGGTTCCGGGGAGCTGTTTTTT.

The chain carries TRBV6-5 and TRBJ2-2, with a possible D match to TRBD2 (6 bases). V lost 6 bases, J lost 1 base, and 9 bases lay in between. The CDR3 extends over 14 amino acids. CDR1 is MNHEY, CDR2 SVGAGI, per germline. For the CDR3, the DNA is TGTGCCAGCAGGGCGGGACGGAACACCGGGGAGCTGTTTTTT. It is translated as CASRAGRNTGELFF.

The CDR3 sequence: CASRGRGPGVTDTQYF. In DNA, the CDR3 is TGTGCCAGCAGGGGAAGGGGGCCCGGGGTCACAGATACGCAGTATTTT. This sequence joins TRBV27 and TRBJ2-3; 7 bases match TRBD1. CDR3 length: 16 residues. Germline V lookup: CDR1 MNHEY, CDR2 SMNVEV (reference sequence). V was pared by 6 bases and J by 2 bases, with 11 bases of the junction left unmatched.

The chain joins TRBV3-1 (or the pseudogene TRBV3-2) to TRBJ1-5, with 7 positions matching TRBD1. V lost 4 bases and J lost 5; bases outside the gene matches: 8. The germline V gene has CDR1 LGHDT and CDR2 YNNKEL (reference sequence). The CDR3 loop spans 15 amino acids. The CDR3 sequence: CASSPSGGTHQPQHF. The DNA for the CDR3 is TGTGCCAGCAGCCCGTCAGGGGGTACTCATCAGCCCCAGCATTTT.

J is TRBJ2-7 and V is TRBV5-4; D unclear. The CDR3 has 13 amino acids. Germline V CDR1 and CDR2: SGHNT, YYREEE (reference sequence). Here the CDR3 DNA reads TGTGCCAGCAGCTGGTCCTTAGAGGATAAGGAGCACGTC. Protein sequence: CASSWSLEDKEHV.

The CDR3 spells CASSFRGLNEKLFF. The CDR3 nucleotides read TGTGCCAGCAGTTTCCGGGGGTTGAATGAAAAACTGTTTTTT. The chain recombines TRBV27 with TRBJ1-4, with D possibly being TRBD1 (5 bases). In germline, CDR1 is MNHEY, CDR2 SMNVEV (reference sequence). There are 14 residues in the CDR3. Trimming removed 3 bases at V and 5 bases at J, with 10 bases between.

This clone was counted a single time. The CDR3 coding sequence is TGTGCCAGCAGCCCCGGGACAACGAACTATGGCTACACCTTC. This codes for CASSPGTTNYGYTF. This chain connects TRBV5-5 to TRBJ1-2, with D possibly being TRBD1 (6 bases). The CDR3 runs to 14 residues. Per germline, CDR1 SGHKS and CDR2 YYEKEE (reference sequence). Trimming pared 4 bases from V and 2 bases from J, leaving 12 bases between.

The chain recombines TRBV7-2 with TRBJ2-2; TRBD2 matches at 10 bases. With V trimmed by 5 bases and J by 1 base, 10 bases remained unmatched. The CDR3 runs 18 residues. Germline V gene lookup returns CDR1 SGHTA and CDR2 FQGNSA. This chain's CDR3 is CASSPRPIAGGNTGELFF. In DNA, the CDR3 is TGTGCCAGCAGCCCTCGCCCTATAGCGGGGGGGAACACCGGGGAGCTGTTTTTT.

V and J are TRBV19 and TRBJ2-1; 12 bases fit TRBD1. The CDR3 length is 17 residues. The germline gives CDR1 LNHDA, CDR2 SQIVND (reference sequence). V gave up 3 bases and J gave up 6 bases; unmatched junction bases: 9. CDR3 in amino acids: CASSIKGGQGASNEQFF. The DNA for the CDR3 is TGTGCCAGTAGTATTAAAGGGGGACAGGGGGCGTCCAATGAGCAGTTCTTC.

CDR3 sequence (DNA): TGTGCCAGCTCACCGAGGGGGGGAAGAGGTAATGAGCAGTTCTTC. Its translation is CASSPRGGRGNEQFF. This chain uses TRBV18 with TRBJ2-1; TRBD2 is a possible D gene (7 bases). V was cut by 3 bases and J by 7 bases, with 16 bases left in between. This CDR3 comprises 15 residues. Looked up from germline, CDR1 is KGHSH and CDR2 is LQKENI. The variable domain in full, completed from reference TRBV18 and TRBJ2-1, reads NAGVMQNPRHLVRRRGQEARLRCSPMKGHSHVYWYRQLPEEGLKFMVYLQKENIIDESGMPKERFSAEFPKEGPSILRIQQVVRGDSAAYFCASSPRGGRGNEQFFGPGTRLTVL.

The rearrangement uses TRBV19 and TRBJ2-1, with 10 bases that match TRBD2. CDR1 is LNHDA and CDR2 is SQIVND in the germline V gene (reference sequence). J was trimmed by 8 bases and V by 7 bases; bases with no gene match: 20. The CDR3 covers 18 residues. DNA of the CDR3: TGTGCCAGTACCCCACCGAGGACTAGCGGAGCGGCCCTTCATGAGCAGTTCTTC. Its translation is CASTPPRTSGAALHEQFF.

V usage is TRBV4-3 and J usage is TRBJ2-3; D call uncertain. The V end was cut by 1 base, the J end by 3 bases, with 11 bases between. CDR1 and CDR2 (germline): LGHNA, YSLEER. CDR3 length equals 15 residues. CDR3 loop: CASSQGQTQTDTQYF. CDR3 nucleotide sequence: TGCGCCAGCAGCCAAGGTCAAACACAAACAGATACGCAGTATTTT.

This chain joins TRBV20-1 and TRBJ2-1; TRBD2 agrees at 7 bases. Germline values: CDR1 DFQATT, CDR2 SNEGSKA (reference sequence). The CDR3 contains 14 residues. V lost 6 bases and J lost 1; bases outside the gene matches: 6. The CDR3 protein is CSASGRVSYNEQFF. The CDR3 region has the DNA TGCAGTGCGAGTGGGAGGGTTTCCTACAATGAGCAGTTCTTC.

V usage is TRBV15 and J usage is TRBJ1-5; 7 bases match TRBD1. The germline CDR1 and CDR2 sequences are LNHNV and YYDKDF (reference sequence). V shed 1 base and J 0 bases; nucleotides not matched to a gene: 3. This CDR3 spans 16 amino acids. Here the CDR3 reads CATSRVRDSSNQPQHF. Here the CDR3 DNA reads TGTGCCACCAGCAGAGTACGGGACAGTAGCAATCAGCCCCAGCATTTT.

The genes are TRBV10-3 and TRBJ2-1; TRBD2 matches 12 bases. CDR1 ENHRY and CDR2 SYGVKD come from the germline V gene. The CDR3 contains 14 residues. After removal of 6 bases from V and 7 bases from J, the junction contained 4 bases not matched to a gene. The CDR3: CAIRVTSGGNEQFF. The CDR3 DNA reads as TGTGCCATCAGGGTGACTAGCGGGGGTAATGAGCAGTTCTTC.

This rearrangement joins TRBV5-4 to TRBJ2-1; 8 bases match TRBD1. Trimming took 0 bases from V and 8 from J; bases not matched to a gene: 7. This CDR3 contains 15 residues. In germline, CDR1 is SGHNT, CDR2 YYREEE (reference sequence). This CDR3 is CASSLVGQGVDEQFF. CDR3 nucleotide sequence: TGTGCCAGCAGCTTGGTAGGACAGGGAGTTGATGAGCAGTTCTTC.

The rearrangement joins TRBV4-1 to TRBJ2-2; TRBD1 matches 7 bases. The CDR3 has 16 amino acids. After removal of 5 bases from V and 2 bases from J, the junction contained 8 bases not matched to a gene. The germline V gene has CDR1 MGHRA and CDR2 YSYEKL. The CDR3 here is CASSYDRVANTGELFF. The CDR3 DNA reads as TGCGCCAGCAGCTACGACAGGGTGGCCAACACCGGGGAGCTGTTTTTT.

This clone came up once. This chain connects TRBV9 to TRBJ2-1, with 11 bases that match TRBD2. CDR1 SGDLS and CDR2 YYNGEE come from the germline V gene. The length of the CDR3 is 15 residues. The junction had 2 bases not matched to a gene; V was cut back by 2 bases and J by 4 bases. The DNA for the CDR3 is TGTGCCAGCAGCGTCGCTAGCGGGGGGTACAATGAGCAGTTCTTC. Translating it yields CASSVASGGYNEQFF.

This clone was detected only once. The chain recombines TRBV18 with TRBJ2-5, with TRBD2 matching over 8 bases. The CDR3 covers 13 residues. After removal of 7 bases from V and 1 base from J, the junction contained 2 bases not matched to a gene. The germline gives CDR1 KGHSH, CDR2 LQKENI. CDR3 DNA: TGTGCCAGCTTAGCGGGGCCCCAAGAGACCCAGTACTTC. Protein product: CASLAGPQETQYF.

The V gene is TRBV14, the J gene TRBJ1-1; D call uncertain. Trimming left V 0 bases short and J 5 bases short, with 10 bases between. The length of the CDR3 is 14 residues. Germline CDR1 and CDR2: SGHDN and FVKESK. CDR3 nucleotides: TGTGCCAGCAGCCAAGAATTGGCGGGGACTGAAGCTTTCTTT. Its protein product is CASSQELAGTEAFF.